The subject of this entry is one T cell receptor beta chain. Sampling of bone marrow took place during active disease in every patient. The sample originates from a study of read filtering for tumor transcriptome and immune sequencing. Background on the study: Patients were around 17 male and 13 to 15 female, mean age 65.9 years, range roughly 47 to 80. DNase treatment preceded whole-transcriptome library preparation.

This library used approximately 0.4 ug RNA and molecular barcoded adaptors spanning alpha/delta and beta/gamma chains. TCRdb ran MiXCR on the reads and lists one entry per CDR3 protein. The data show 20,000 to 30,000 distinct CDR3 sequences, with approximately 23% seen just once and more than 45% held by the top ten. The CDR3 has 15 amino acids. CDR1 ENHRY and CDR2 SYGVKD come from the germline V gene. The trim removed 3 bases at V and 6 bases at J, leaving 5 bases unmatched. Sequencing was done on a sample of a population of CD138-negative cells sorted from bone marrow. The chain couples TRBV10-3 to TRBJ2-2; TRBD2 matches 9 bases. The source of this sequence is a donor at least 40 years old with multiple myeloma. CDR3 sequence: CAISERTSAAGELFF. CDR3 in DNA: TGTGCCATCAGTGAAAGGACTAGCGCCGCCGGGGAGCTGTTTTTT.